This entry lists 31 T cell receptor beta chains sequenced from one sample in a study of CD8+CD57+ T cells in acquired aplastic anemia listed by TCRdb under 2018. Sequencing took place on an Illumina HiSeq 2000. Profiling of TCR beta VDJ combinations and CDR3 sequences used genomic DNA as the template. TCRdb redid the processing of the public reads, applying fastp at Q25 and MiXCR, and retained in-frame beta chains. One record per CDR3 amino acid sequence lists the most common genes and DNA. The sample table lists 450,000 to 550,000 distinct CDR3 sequences, about a third of them with a count of one. 0.7% to 1% of the sample is held by the ten biggest clonotypes. Flow cytometry had shown CD8+CD57+ cell expansion in the patients selected for sequencing. Sequenced: sorted CD4+, CD8+, or CD8+CD57+ T cells (not recorded which) from PBMCs. All receptors come from a human donor with aplastic anemia.

There are a few counts of this clonotype. The rearrangement uses TRBV11-2 and TRBJ2-3, with a tentative D call TRBD1 (5 bases). The CDR3 covers 15 residues. V was clipped by 1 base and J by 4 bases, with 12 bases between them. Germline lookup yields CDR1 SGHAT and CDR2 FQNNGV. For the CDR3, the DNA is TGTGCCAGCAGCTTAGTACCTCAGGGTGCAGATACGCAGTATTTT. Translated, it gives CASSLVPQGADTQYF.

The rearrangement joins TRBV12-3 or TRBV12-4 to TRBJ2-1, with 9 bases lining up with TRBD2. V shed 3 bases and J 12 bases; nucleotides not matched to a gene: 18. The CDR3 spans 17 residues. CDR3 nucleotide sequence: TGTGCCAGCAGTTTGCCGGGACGGACTAGCGACTATTGGGGGCAGTTCTTC. Protein: CASSLPGRTSDYWGQFF.

This clonotype appeared many times. The chain has TRBV4-1 and TRBJ1-2; D unclear. V lost 1 base to trimming and J lost 7 bases, with 4 bases between them. The CDR3 runs to 11 residues. Per germline, CDR1 MGHRA and CDR2 YSYEKL. The CDR3 coding sequence is TGCGCCAGCAGCCAAGCTGGTGGCTACACCTTC. Its translation: CASSQAGGYTF.

This clonotype appeared a few times. The J gene is TRBJ2-4, the V gene TRBV12-3 or TRBV12-4; D remains ambiguous. Trimming left V 7 bases short and J 1 base short, with 11 bases between. CDR3 size: 14 residues. CDR3 nucleotide sequence: TGTGCCAGCACGAACATGGGCGCCAAAAACATTCAGTACTTC. Translating gives CASTNMGAKNIQYF.

This rearrangement joins TRBV3-1 to TRBJ1-2; no clear D. V shed 4 bases and J shed 7 bases, with 16 bases lying between them. From germline, CDR1 is LGHDT and CDR2 YNNKEL (reference sequence). CDR3 length: 14 amino acids. The CDR3 region has the DNA TGTGCCAGCAGCCTCCTAGACGCGGGCAGTGGCTACACCTTC. Translating it yields CASSLLDAGSGYTF.

The table lists this clonotype with many counts. This rearrangement joins TRBV24-1 to TRBJ2-2, with a tentative D call TRBD2 (8 bases). The germline V gene has CDR1 KGHDR and CDR2 SFDVKD. The CDR3 consists of 13 residues. V was clipped by 11 bases and J by 6 bases, with 15 bases between them. Here the CDR3 DNA reads TGTGCCATCGGGAGGGGGCCTCCCGGGGAGCTGTTTTTT. Its protein is CAIGRGPPGELFF.

This sequence joins TRBV20-1 and TRBJ1-5; the match to TRBD1 covers 9 bases. CDR1 DFQATT and CDR2 SNEGSKA come from the germline V gene (reference sequence). The CDR3 loop spans 13 amino acids. After removal of 4 bases from V and 6 bases from J, the junction contained 4 bases not matched to a gene. Here the CDR3 reads CSANTGGVQPQHF. The CDR3 bases are TGCAGTGCTAATACAGGGGGCGTTCAGCCCCAGCATTTT.

The V call is TRBV14, the J call TRBJ2-1; no reliable D call. The CDR3 extends over 13 amino acids. V was trimmed by 3 bases and J by 10 bases, leaving 13 bases between them. In germline, CDR1 is SGHDN, CDR2 FVKESK. In DNA, the CDR3 is TGTGCCAGCAGCCAGGATAGAGGCAGAGAGCAGTTCTTC. Translation: CASSQDRGREQFF.

This clonotype showed up just a few times. The chain uses TRBV2 and TRBJ1-2; 7 positions match TRBD1. Germline V gene lookup returns CDR1 SNHLY and CDR2 FYNNEI. The CDR3 has 13 amino acids. The V gene end was trimmed by 5 bases and the J gene end by 11 bases; junction bases not matched to a gene: 11. CDR3 amino acids: CASSPKTGVGYTF. Here the CDR3 DNA reads TGTGCCAGCAGTCCTAAAACAGGGGTTGGGTACACCTTC.

This clonotype was counted only a few times. This chain uses TRBV12-3 or TRBV12-4 with TRBJ2-7, with no clear D. The CDR3 runs to 14 residues. Trimming removed 5 bases from V and 7 bases from J, with 18 bases in between. The DNA of the CDR3 is TGTGCCAGCAGTCGGACCCCCAAAGAGGTGGAGCAGTACTTC. This codes for CASSRTPKEVEQYF.

This clonotype appeared a few times. The V and J genes are TRBV20-1 and TRBJ2-1; D gene unclear. Germline CDR1 reads DFQATT; CDR2 reads SNEGSKA (reference sequence). The CDR3 is 15 residues long. V lost 6 bases and J lost 0, with 15 bases in between. The CDR3 loop reads CSATRTQSSYNEQFF. The CDR3 DNA is TGCAGTGCGACTCGGACCCAGAGCTCCTACAATGAGCAGTTCTTC.

This clonotype was counted ten times or more. The rearrangement joins TRBV14 to TRBJ2-3; TRBD1 agrees at 7 bases. Germline CDR1 reads SGHDN; CDR2 reads FVKESK. The CDR3 extends over 14 amino acids. Trimming removed 4 bases from V and 2 bases from J; junction bases left unmatched: 3. The CDR3 reads CASSPGQATDTQYF. In nucleotides, the CDR3 is TGTGCCAGCAGCCCTGGACAGGCCACAGATACGCAGTATTTT.

This clonotype was observed many times. V and J are TRBV7-6 and TRBJ1-5, with TRBD1 matching 8 bases. Losses at the gene ends were 1 base for V and 1 base for J; bases not matched to a gene: 15. Germline CDR1 is SGHVS and CDR2 is FNYEAQ. The CDR3 covers 20 residues. CDR3 amino acids: CASSLGPGTGGIWSNQPQHF. The CDR3 nucleotides are TGTGCCAGCAGCTTAGGGCCCGGGACAGGCGGTATTTGGAGCAATCAGCCCCAGCATTTT.

This clonotype was seen repeatedly, ten times or more. The CDR3 spells CASSLAGTQEYEQYF. CDR3 DNA sequence: TGTGCCAGCAGCTTAGCCGGGACCCAGGAATACGAGCAGTACTTC. The rearrangement uses TRBV7-8 and TRBJ2-7; D is tentatively TRBD1 or TRBD2 (5 bases each). The V gene's germline CDR1 is SGHVS and CDR2 FQNEAQ. The CDR3 has 15 amino acids. V gave up 0 bases and J gave up 4 bases, with 13 bases separating them. Full variable domain (remainder filled in from reference TRBV7-8 and TRBJ2-7): GAGVSQSPRYKVAKRGQDVALRCDPISGHVSLFWYQQALGQGPEFLTYFQNEAQLDKSGLPSDRFFAERPEGSVSTLKIQRTQQEDSAVYLCASSLAGTQEYEQYFGPGTRLTVT.

As concerns this clonotype: This may stem from a read error, because a much larger clone lies one nucleotide away. The chain joins TRBV7-2 to TRBJ2-7; D remains unclear. CDR1 and CDR2 from the germline V gene are SGHTA and FQGNSA. Trimming cost V 1 base and J 3 bases, with 7 bases left between them. This CDR3 is built from 13 residues. This CDR3 reads CASSLGTYYEQYF. The CDR3 coding sequence is TGTGCCAGCAGCTTAGGGACCTACTACGAGCAGTACTTC. Based on the CDR3 plus reference TRBV7-2 and TRBJ2-7, the full variable domain is GAGVSQSPSNKVTEKGKDVELRCDPISGHTALYWYRQSLGQGLEFLIYFQGNSAPDKSGLPSDRFSAERTGGSVSTLTIQRTQQEDSAVYLCASSLGTYYEQYFGPGTRLTVT.

This clonotype has just a few counts. The chain combines TRBV9 with TRBJ1-4; D not certain. Deletions cut 0 bases from V and 4 bases from J, with 10 bases between. The CDR3 length is 15 residues. Germline CDR1 reads SGDLS; CDR2 reads YYNGEE. Here the CDR3 reads CASSVAGSYNEKLFF. CDR3 bases: TGTGCCAGCAGCGTAGCGGGCAGTTATAATGAAAAACTGTTTTTT.

The genes are TRBV5-1 and TRBJ2-7, with D perhaps matching TRBD1 (5 bases). In germline, CDR1 is SGHRS, CDR2 YFSETQ. The ends were cut back, 10 bases at V and 4 bases at J, with 18 bases in the middle. This CDR3 is built from 13 residues. The CDR3 is CAGNLQGGYEQYF. The CDR3 DNA follows: TGCGCCGGCAACTTGCAGGGCGGATACGAGCAGTACTTC. The variable domain in full, with the rest retrieved from reference TRBV5-1 and TRBJ2-7, is KAGVTQTPRYLIKTRGQQVTLSCSPISGHRSVSWYQQTPGQGLQFLFEYFSETQRNKGNFPGRFSGRQFSNSRSEMNVSTLELGDSALYLCAGNLQGGYEQYFGPGTRLTVT.

This clonotype was recorded a few times. Germline and junction disagree at one end, which may indicate a read error. CDR3 DNA sequence: TGCAGTGCTGAGACAGGGTCTCGCTACAATAAGCAGTTCTTC. Protein: CSAETGSRYNKQFF. The chain carries TRBV20-1 and TRBJ2-1, with 7 bases matching TRBD1. The CDR3 is 14 amino acids. Germline assignment: CDR1 DFQATT and CDR2 SNEGSKA (reference sequence).

This clonotype was recorded many times. This chain links TRBV5-5 with TRBJ1-6; possibly TRBD1 for D (6 bases). Germline V gives CDR1 SGHKS, CDR2 YYEKEE (reference sequence). The CDR3 runs 15 residues. V gave up 3 bases and J gave up 9 bases, with 16 bases separating them. The chain's CDR3 is CASSSSLRGGSPLHF. For the CDR3, the DNA is TGTGCCAGCAGCTCCTCCCTCCGAGGGGGTTCACCCCTCCACTTT.

At least ten counts were recorded for this clonotype. This chain connects TRBV2 to TRBJ1-1; D perhaps matches TRBD1 (5 bases). Germline V gives CDR1 SNHLY, CDR2 FYNNEI. The CDR3 sequence is 13 residues long. The V and J ends lost 4 bases and 4 bases respectively, with 10 bases between them. CDR3 coding DNA: TGTGCCAGCAGTGTTGGTAGGGGCACTGAAGCTTTCTTT. This translates into CASSVGRGTEAFF.

This clonotype appeared a few times. The chain employs TRBV15 and TRBJ2-7; 8 bases are a match to TRBD1. Germline CDR1 LNHNV, CDR2 YYDKDF (reference sequence). With V trimmed by 11 bases and J by 0 bases, 6 bases remained unmatched. The CDR3 length is 13 residues. This CDR3 reads CAWLGQDSYEQYF. The CDR3 DNA sequence: TGTGCCTGGTTGGGACAGGACTCCTACGAGCAGTACTTC.

There are many counts of this clonotype. CDR3 sequence (DNA): TGCAGTGCTGGGAAAGGGGGGACAAGCAATCAGCCCCAGCATTTT. Its protein is CSAGKGGTSNQPQHF. This sequence joins TRBV20-1 and TRBJ1-5; tentative D call: TRBD1 (6 bases). The V gene lost 5 bases and the J gene lost 1 base, with 15 bases spanning the gap. Germline assignment: CDR1 DFQATT and CDR2 SNEGSKA (reference sequence). This CDR3 comprises 15 residues.

This clonotype was observed at least ten times. The rearrangement uses TRBV7-3 and TRBJ2-5, with D possibly being TRBD2 (6 bases). The germline V gene encodes CDR1 SGHTA and CDR2 FQGTGA. This CDR3 has 15 amino acids. With 5 bases removed from V and 4 bases from J, the gap between germline ends came to 17 bases. The CDR3 DNA follows: TGTGCCAGCAGCCGCAACGGGGGAGTAGGAGAGACCCAGTACTTC. It codes for CASSRNGGVGETQYF. Variable domain in full (rest from reference TRBV7-3 and TRBJ2-5): GAGVSQTPSNKVTEKGKYVELRCDPISGHTALYWYRQSLGQGPEFLIYFQGTGAADDSGLPNDRFFAVRPEGSVSTLKIQRTERGDSAVYLCASSRNGGVGETQYFGPGTRLLVL.

The chain is built from TRBV2 and TRBJ1-1; 11 bases match TRBD1. The J segment lost 9 bases and the V segment lost 10 bases, leaving 16 bases of the junction unmatched. The CDR3 contains 15 residues. Germline V gives CDR1 SNHLY, CDR2 FYNNEI. In DNA, the CDR3 is TGTGCCACATCCCGGACAGGGGGCGACTTTTTTAAAGCTTTCTTT. Translating it yields CATSRTGGDFFKAFF.

Regarding this clonotype: This may come from a read error, since a much larger clone is one base off. The V call is TRBV29-1, the J call TRBJ2-5; D possibly uses TRBD1 or TRBD2 (6 bases each). V lost 4 bases, J lost 11 bases, and 20 bases lay in between. Germline-derived CDR1 and CDR2 are SQVTM and ANQGSEA. The CDR3 contains 13 residues. CDR3 protein: CSVAGDSYNEQYF. The DNA for the CDR3 is TGCAGCGTTGCAGGGGACTCCTACAATGAGCAGTACTTC.

This clonotype was detected many times. The chain is built from TRBV7-9 and TRBJ2-5; perhaps TRBD1 as D (6 bases). V was pared by 7 bases and J by 4 bases, with 10 bases between. CDR3 length equals 12 residues. Germline assignment: CDR1 SEHNR and CDR2 FQNEAQ (reference sequence). CDR3 DNA: TGTGCCAGCACAGGGGATGGAGAGACCCAGTACTTC. It yields the protein CASTGDGETQYF.

The chain carries TRBV29-1 and TRBJ2-7; the match to TRBD2 covers 9 bases. There are 11 residues in the CDR3. V was pared by 4 bases and J by 9 bases, with 4 bases of the junction left unmatched. Germline CDR1 and CDR2: SQVTM and ANQGSEA. The CDR3 sequence is CSVALAGMQYF. DNA for the CDR3: TGCAGCGTTGCTCTAGCGGGGATGCAGTACTTC.

A remark on this clonotype: A read error is possible here, since a much larger clone lies one base away. The genes are TRBV5-5 and TRBJ1-2; perhaps TRBD1 as D (5 bases). Germline lookup yields CDR1 SGHKS and CDR2 YYEKEE (reference sequence). CDR3 size: 15 residues. The CDR3 here is CARSLEGRVNYGYTF. Written as DNA, the CDR3 is TGTGCCCGCAGCTTAGAGGGCAGGGTTAACTATGGCTACACCTTC.

The sample holds a few counts of this clonotype. A much more abundant neighbour one base away suggests this may be a read error. The CDR3: CASSAVGGYEQYF. The CDR3 DNA is TGTGCCAGTAGTGCAGTGGGTGGCTACGAGCAGTACTTC. The chain is built from TRBV19 and TRBJ2-7; D is uncertain. This CDR3 has 13 amino acids. V was clipped by 5 bases and J by 3 bases, with 11 bases between them. CDR1 and CDR2 (germline): LNHDA, SQIVND (reference sequence).

The chain couples TRBV12-3 or TRBV12-4 to TRBJ2-3; maybe TRBD1 (6 bases). The CDR3 consists of 13 residues. Trimming removed 5 bases from V and 2 bases from J, with 8 bases in between. CDR3 sequence (DNA): TGTGCCAGCAGTGACAGGTACACAGATACGCAGTATTTT. Translation gives CASSDRYTDTQYF.

This clonotype was counted between two and nine times. The chain carries TRBV20-1 and TRBJ2-7; D perhaps matches TRBD1 (5 bases). Germline assignment: CDR1 DFQATT and CDR2 SNEGSKA (reference sequence). V lost 1 base to trimming and J lost 1 base, with 8 bases between them. This CDR3 comprises 13 residues. This CDR3 reads CSARGRDSYEQYF. The DNA for the CDR3 is TGCAGTGCTAGAGGCAGGGATTCCTACGAGCAGTACTTC.